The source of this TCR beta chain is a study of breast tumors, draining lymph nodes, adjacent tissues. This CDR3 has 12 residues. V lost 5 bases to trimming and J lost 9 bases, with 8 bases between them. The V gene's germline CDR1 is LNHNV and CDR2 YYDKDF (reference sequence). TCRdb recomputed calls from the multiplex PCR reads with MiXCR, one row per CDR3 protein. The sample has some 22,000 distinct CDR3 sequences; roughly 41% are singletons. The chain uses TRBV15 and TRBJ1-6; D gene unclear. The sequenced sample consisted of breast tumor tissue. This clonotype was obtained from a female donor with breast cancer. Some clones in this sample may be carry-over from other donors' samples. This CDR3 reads CATSWTGSPLHF. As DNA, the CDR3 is TGTGCCACCAGCTGGACGGGTTCACCCCTCCACTTT.